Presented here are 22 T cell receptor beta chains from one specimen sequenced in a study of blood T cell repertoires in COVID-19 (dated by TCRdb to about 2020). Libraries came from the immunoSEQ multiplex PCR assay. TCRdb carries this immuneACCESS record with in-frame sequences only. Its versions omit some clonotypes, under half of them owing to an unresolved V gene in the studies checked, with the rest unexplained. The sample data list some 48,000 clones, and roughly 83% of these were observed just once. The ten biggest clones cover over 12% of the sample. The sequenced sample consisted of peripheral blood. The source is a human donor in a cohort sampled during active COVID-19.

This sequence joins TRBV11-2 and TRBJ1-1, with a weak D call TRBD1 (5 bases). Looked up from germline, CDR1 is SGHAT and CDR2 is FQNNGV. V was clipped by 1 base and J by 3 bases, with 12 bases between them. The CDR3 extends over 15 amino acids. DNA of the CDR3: TGTGCCAGCAGCTTAGTACTGGGGGGGGACACTGAAGCTTTCTTT. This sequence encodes CASSLVLGGDTEAFF.

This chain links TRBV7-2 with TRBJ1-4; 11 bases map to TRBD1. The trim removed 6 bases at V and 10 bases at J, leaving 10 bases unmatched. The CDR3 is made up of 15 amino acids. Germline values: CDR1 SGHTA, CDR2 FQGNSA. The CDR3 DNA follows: TGTGCCAGCAGTCGGGGAACCGGGACAGGGGGAAAACTGTTTTTT. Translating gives CASSRGTGTGGKLFF.

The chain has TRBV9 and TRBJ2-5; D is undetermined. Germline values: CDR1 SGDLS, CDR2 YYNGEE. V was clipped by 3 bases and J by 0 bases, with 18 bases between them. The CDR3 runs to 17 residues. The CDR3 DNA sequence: TGTGCCAGCAGCGCCTCACCCCTCAGGTTGGACCAAGAGACCCAGTACTTC. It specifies CASSASPLRLDQETQYF.

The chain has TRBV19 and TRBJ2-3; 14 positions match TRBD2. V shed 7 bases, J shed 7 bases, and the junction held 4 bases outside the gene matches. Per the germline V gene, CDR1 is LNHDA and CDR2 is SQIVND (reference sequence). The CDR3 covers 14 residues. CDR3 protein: CASTGLAGENTQYF. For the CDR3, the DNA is TGTGCCAGTACGGGACTAGCGGGGGAGAATACGCAGTATTTT.

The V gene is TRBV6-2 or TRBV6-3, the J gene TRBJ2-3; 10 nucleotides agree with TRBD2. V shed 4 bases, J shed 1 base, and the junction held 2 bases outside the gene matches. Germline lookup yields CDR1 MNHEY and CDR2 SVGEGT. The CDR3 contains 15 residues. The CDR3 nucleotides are TGTGCCAGCAGTTCTCTAGCGGGAGGCACAGATACGCAGTATTTT. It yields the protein CASSSLAGGTDTQYF.

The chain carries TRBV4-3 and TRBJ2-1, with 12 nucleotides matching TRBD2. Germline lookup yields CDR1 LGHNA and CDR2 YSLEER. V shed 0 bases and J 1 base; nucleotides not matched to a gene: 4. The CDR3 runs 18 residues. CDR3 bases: TGCGCCAGCAGCCAAGATGCTAGCGGGGGGGCATCCTACAATGAGCAGTTCTTC. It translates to CASSQDASGGASYNEQFF.

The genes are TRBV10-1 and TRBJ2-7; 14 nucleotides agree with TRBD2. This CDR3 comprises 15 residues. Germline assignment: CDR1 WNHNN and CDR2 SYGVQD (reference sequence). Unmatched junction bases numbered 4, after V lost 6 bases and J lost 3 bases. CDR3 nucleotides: TGCGCCAGCAGGGAAGGACTAGCGGGAGGCTACGAGCAGTACTTC. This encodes CASREGLAGGYEQYF.

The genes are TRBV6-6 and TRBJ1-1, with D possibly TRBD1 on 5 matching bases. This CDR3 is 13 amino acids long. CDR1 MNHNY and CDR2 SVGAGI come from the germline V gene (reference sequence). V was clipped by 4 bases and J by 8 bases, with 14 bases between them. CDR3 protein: CASSWSGKVEAFF. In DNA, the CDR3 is TGTGCCAGCAGTTGGTCAGGGAAGGTCGAAGCTTTCTTT.

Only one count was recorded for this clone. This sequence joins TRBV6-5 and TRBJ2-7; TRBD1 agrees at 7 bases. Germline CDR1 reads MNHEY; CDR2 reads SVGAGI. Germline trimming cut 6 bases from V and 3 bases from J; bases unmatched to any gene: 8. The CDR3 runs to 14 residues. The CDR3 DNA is TGTGCCAGCAGCCTACAGGGGATAGGCTACGAGCAGTACTTC. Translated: CASSLQGIGYEQYF.

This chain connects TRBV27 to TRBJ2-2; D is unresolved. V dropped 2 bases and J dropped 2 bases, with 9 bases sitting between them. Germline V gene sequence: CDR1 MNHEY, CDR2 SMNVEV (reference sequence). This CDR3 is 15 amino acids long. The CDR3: CASSLNVLNTGELFF. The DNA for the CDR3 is TGTGCCAGCAGTTTAAATGTCTTAAACACCGGGGAGCTGTTTTTT.

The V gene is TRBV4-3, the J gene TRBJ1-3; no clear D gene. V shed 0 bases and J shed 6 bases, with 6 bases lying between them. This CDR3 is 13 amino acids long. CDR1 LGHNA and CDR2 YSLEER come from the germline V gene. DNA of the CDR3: TGCGCCAGCAGCCAAGATCGGGAAAACACCATATATTTT. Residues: CASSQDRENTIYF.

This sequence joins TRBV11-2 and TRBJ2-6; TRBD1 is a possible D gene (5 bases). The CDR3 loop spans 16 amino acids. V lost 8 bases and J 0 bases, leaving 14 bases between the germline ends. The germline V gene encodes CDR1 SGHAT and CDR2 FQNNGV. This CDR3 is CASRNQGPSGANVLTF. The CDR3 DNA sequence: TGTGCCAGCCGAAACCAGGGCCCCTCTGGGGCCAACGTCCTGACTTTC.

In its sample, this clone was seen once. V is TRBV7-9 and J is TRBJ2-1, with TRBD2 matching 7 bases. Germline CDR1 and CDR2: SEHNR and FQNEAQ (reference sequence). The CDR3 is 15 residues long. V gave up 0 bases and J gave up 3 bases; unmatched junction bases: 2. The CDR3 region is CASSLAGGFYNEQFF. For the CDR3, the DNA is TGTGCCAGCAGCTTAGCCGGGGGGTTCTACAATGAGCAGTTCTTC.

The CDR3 DNA reads TGCAGCGTTGAGTCAGGTAGCTCCTACGAGCAGTACTTC. This translates into CSVESGSSYEQYF. The chain uses TRBV29-1 and TRBJ2-7, with D unresolved. Germline CDR1 is SQVTM and CDR2 is ANQGSEA. The V end was cut by 3 bases, the J end by 0 bases, with 9 bases between. This CDR3 contains 13 residues.

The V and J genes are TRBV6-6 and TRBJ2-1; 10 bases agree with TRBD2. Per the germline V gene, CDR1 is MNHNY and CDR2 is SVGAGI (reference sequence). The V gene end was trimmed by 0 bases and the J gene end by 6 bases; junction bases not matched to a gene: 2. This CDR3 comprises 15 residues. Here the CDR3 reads CASSYSSGRVNEQFF. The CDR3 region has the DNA TGTGCCAGCAGTTACTCGAGCGGGAGGGTCAATGAGCAGTTCTTC.

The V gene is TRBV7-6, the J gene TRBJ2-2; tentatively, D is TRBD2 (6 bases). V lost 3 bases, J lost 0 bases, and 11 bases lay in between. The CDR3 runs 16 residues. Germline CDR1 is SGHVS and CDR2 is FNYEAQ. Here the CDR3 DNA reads TGTGCCAGCAGCTTGCTTGGGGGGACGAACACCGGGGAGCTGTTTTTT. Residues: CASSLLGGTNTGELFF.

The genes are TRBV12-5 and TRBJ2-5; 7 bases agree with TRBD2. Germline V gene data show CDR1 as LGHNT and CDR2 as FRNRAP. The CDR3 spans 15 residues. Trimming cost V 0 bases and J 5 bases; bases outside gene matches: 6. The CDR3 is CASGLVLSAGETQYF. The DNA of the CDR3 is TGTGCTAGTGGTTTGGTATTGTCAGCGGGGGAGACCCAGTACTTC.

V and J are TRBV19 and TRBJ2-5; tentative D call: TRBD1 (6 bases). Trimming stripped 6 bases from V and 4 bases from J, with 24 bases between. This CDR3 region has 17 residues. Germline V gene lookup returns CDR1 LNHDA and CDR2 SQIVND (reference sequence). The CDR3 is CASSPWTWTVSGETQYF. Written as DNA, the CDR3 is TGTGCCAGTAGCCCCTGGACCTGGACAGTTTCGGGAGAGACCCAGTACTTC.

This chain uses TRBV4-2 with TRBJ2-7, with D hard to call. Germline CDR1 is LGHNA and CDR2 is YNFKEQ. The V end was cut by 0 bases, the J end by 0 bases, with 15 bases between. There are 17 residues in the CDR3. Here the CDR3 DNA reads TGTGCCAGCAGCCAAGATCTTGGAGCGCGAGGCTCCTACGAGCAGTACTTC. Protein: CASSQDLGARGSYEQYF.

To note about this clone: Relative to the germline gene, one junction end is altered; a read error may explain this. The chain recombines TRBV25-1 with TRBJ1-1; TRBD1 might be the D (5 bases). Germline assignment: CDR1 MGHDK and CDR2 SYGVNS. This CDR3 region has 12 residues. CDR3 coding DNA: TGTGCCAGCAGTGCAGGGAACCGGGAGCGGGGTTTT. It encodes CASSAGNRERGF.

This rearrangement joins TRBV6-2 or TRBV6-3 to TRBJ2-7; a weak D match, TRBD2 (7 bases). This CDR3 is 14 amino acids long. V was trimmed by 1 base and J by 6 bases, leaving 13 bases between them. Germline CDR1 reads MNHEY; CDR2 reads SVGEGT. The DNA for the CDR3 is TGTGCCAGCAGTTACTACGGGGGGCGAAGCGAGCAGTACTTC. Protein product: CASSYYGGRSEQYF.

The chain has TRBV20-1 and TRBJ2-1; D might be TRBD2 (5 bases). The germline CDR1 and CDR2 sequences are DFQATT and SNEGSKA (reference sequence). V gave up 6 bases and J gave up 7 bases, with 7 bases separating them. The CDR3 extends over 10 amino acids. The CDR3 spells CSATRNEQFF. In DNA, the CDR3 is TGCAGTGCAACTAGGAATGAGCAGTTCTTC.